This T cell receptor (beta chain) was captured by sequencing in a study of T cell repertoires in aging, cancer and after chemotherapy. Study results and limitations: In cancer patients, declining TCR diversity with age involved lost richness and lost evenness.

TCR beta rearrangements were amplified from peripheral blood genomic DNA. As for this clonotype: What it binds is not known.

The CDR3 contains 17 residues. The V gene end was trimmed by 2 bases and the J gene end by 4 bases; junction bases not matched to a gene: 12. The germline V gene encodes CDR1 SGHNT and CDR2 YYREEE (reference sequence). Multiplex touch-down PCR with TRB-A/B primers amplified rearranged V-D-J TRB sequences. Each CDR3 protein is one row after TCRdb ran MiXCR on the multiplex PCR reads. The sample has thousands of distinct CDR3 sequences, less than 35% seen once; the top ten hold more than 3%. The clonotype was recovered from a human donor in good health. The rearrangement links TRBV5-4 to TRBJ2-5, with 9 bases matching TRBD2. Specimen: blood. The CDR3 region is CASSFPLAGPRGETQYF. In DNA, the CDR3 is TGTGCCAGCAGCTTTCCGCTAGCGGGGCCGAGAGGAGAGACCCAGTACTTC.